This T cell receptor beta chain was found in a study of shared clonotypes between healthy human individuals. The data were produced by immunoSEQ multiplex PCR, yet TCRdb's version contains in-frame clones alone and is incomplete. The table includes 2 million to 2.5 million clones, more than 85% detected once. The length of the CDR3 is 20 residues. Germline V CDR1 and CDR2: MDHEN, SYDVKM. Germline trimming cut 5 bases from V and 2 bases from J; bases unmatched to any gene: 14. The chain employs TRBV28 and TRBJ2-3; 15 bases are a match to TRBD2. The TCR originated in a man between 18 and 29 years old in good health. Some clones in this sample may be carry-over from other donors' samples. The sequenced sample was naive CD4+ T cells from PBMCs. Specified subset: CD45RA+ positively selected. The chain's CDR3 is CASSLGTSGRRNPLTDTQYF. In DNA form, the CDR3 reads TGTGCCAGCAGTCTTGGGACTAGCGGGAGGCGGAACCCTCTCACAGATACGCAGTATTTT.